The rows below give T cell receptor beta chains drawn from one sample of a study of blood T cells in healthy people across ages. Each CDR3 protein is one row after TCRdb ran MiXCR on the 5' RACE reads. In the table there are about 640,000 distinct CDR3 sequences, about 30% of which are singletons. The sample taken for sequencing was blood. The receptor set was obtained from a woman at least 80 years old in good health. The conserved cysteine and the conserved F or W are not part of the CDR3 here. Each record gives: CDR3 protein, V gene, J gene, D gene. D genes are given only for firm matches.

CDR3 protein: ASSLNRGRANTGELF
V gene: TRBV27
J gene: TRBJ2-2
D gene: TRBD1

CDR3 protein: ASVKPGLDSEQF
V gene: TRBV27
J gene: TRBJ2-1
D gene: .

CDR3 protein: ASSLPGIGANVLT
V gene: TRBV7-3
J gene: TRBJ2-6
D gene: .

CDR3 protein: ASSQGVVTGDGYT
V gene: TRBV3-1
J gene: TRBJ1-2
D gene: .

CDR3 protein: ASSQGQGTRADQPQH
V gene: TRBV7-9
J gene: TRBJ1-5
D gene: TRBD1

CDR3 protein: ASSWALDPYGYT
V gene: TRBV5-1
J gene: TRBJ1-2
D gene: .

CDR3 protein: ASSFSEGYT
V gene: TRBV12-3/TRBV12-4
J gene: TRBJ1-2
D gene: .

CDR3 protein: ASSQDSEPIYGYT
V gene: TRBV4-1
J gene: TRBJ1-2
D gene: .

CDR3 protein: ASSPGASGANVLT
V gene: TRBV12-3/TRBV12-4
J gene: TRBJ2-6
D gene: .

CDR3 protein: ASSQAITGGNTEAF
V gene: TRBV4-2
J gene: TRBJ1-1
D gene: .

CDR3 protein: ASSQDQGLAGGRGNEQF
V gene: TRBV4-1
J gene: TRBJ2-1
D gene: TRBD2

CDR3 protein: ASSYFHVVQETQY
V gene: TRBV6-2/TRBV6-3
J gene: TRBJ2-5
D gene: .

CDR3 protein: ASRRTASGTGELF
V gene: TRBV5-1
J gene: TRBJ2-2
D gene: .

CDR3 protein: ASSQTTGAGGYT
V gene: TRBV4-3
J gene: TRBJ1-2
D gene: TRBD1

CDR3 protein: SARDLAGVRHEQY
V gene: TRBV20-1
J gene: TRBJ2-7
D gene: TRBD2

CDR3 protein: ASSFGTGGSSYNEQF
V gene: TRBV5-1
J gene: TRBJ2-1
D gene: TRBD1

CDR3 protein: ASRGLGTDTQY
V gene: TRBV28
J gene: TRBJ2-3
D gene: TRBD2

CDR3 protein: AIRSIFSGGATDTQY
V gene: TRBV10-3
J gene: TRBJ2-3
D gene: TRBD2

CDR3 protein: ASSRSGGAVNNEQF
V gene: TRBV6-5
J gene: TRBJ2-1
D gene: TRBD2

CDR3 protein: ASSLTDGAYT
V gene: TRBV11-2
J gene: TRBJ1-2
D gene: .

CDR3 protein: ASSTRGGRSTGELF
V gene: TRBV19
J gene: TRBJ2-2
D gene: TRBD2